This TCR beta chain was recorded in a study of post-analysis software for immune sequencing data. The junction had 11 bases not matched to a gene; V was cut back by 3 bases and J by 2 bases. Germline V CDR1 and CDR2: SEHNR, FQNEAQ (reference sequence). CDR3 length: 17 residues. With regard to this clonotype: As yet, its antigen is unknown.

The TCR beta cDNA libraries contained unique molecular identifiers. In TCRdb, the PCR reads were re-called with MiXCR into one record per CDR3 protein. The data show hundreds of thousands of distinct CDR3 sequences, around 64% seen once. Regarding the study as a whole: Patients had higher frequencies than controls of roughly 5 TRBV segments, including TRBV5-6, TRBV5-1 and TRBV20-1.

Input material: blood. The chain links TRBV7-9 to TRBJ2-3; 7 bases are a match to TRBD2. The receptor was isolated from a girl aged 2 to 10 with multiple sclerosis. The CDR3 reads CASSFLFREAFTDTQYF. The CDR3 bases are TGTGCCAGCAGCTTCTTATTCCGGGAGGCCTTCACAGATACGCAGTATTTT. Together with reference TRBV7-9 and TRBJ2-3, the CDR3 gives the full variable domain: DTGVSQNPRHKITKRGQNVTFRCDPISEHNRLYWYRQTLGQGPEFLTYFQNEAQLEKSRLLSDRFSAERPKGSFSTLEIQRTEQGDSAMYLCASSFLFREAFTDTQYFGPGTRLTVL.